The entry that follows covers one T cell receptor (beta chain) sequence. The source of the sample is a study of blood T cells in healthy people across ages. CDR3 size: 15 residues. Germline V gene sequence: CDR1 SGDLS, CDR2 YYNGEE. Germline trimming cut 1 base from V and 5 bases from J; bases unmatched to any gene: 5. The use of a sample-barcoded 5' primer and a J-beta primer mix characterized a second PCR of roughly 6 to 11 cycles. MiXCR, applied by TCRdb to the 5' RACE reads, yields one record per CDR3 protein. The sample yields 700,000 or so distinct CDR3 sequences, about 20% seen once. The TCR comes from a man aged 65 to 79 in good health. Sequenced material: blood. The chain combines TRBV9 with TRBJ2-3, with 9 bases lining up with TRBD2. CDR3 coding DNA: TGTGCCAGCAGCGTATCCCCAGCGGGGGGAGATACGCAGTATTTT. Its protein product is CASSVSPAGGDTQYF.